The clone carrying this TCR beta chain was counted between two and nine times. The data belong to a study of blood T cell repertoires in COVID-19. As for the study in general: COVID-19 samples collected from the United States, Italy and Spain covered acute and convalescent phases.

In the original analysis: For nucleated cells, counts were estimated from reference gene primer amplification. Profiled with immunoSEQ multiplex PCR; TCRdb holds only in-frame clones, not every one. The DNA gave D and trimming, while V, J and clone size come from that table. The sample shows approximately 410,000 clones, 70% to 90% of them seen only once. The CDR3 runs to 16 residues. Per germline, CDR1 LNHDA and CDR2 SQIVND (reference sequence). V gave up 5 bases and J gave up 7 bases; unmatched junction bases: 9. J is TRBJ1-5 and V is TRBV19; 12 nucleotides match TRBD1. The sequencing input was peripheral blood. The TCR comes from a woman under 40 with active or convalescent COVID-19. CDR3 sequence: CASSFSGQGAWQPQHF. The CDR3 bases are TGTGCCAGTAGTTTTTCGGGACAGGGGGCATGGCAGCCCCAGCATTTT.